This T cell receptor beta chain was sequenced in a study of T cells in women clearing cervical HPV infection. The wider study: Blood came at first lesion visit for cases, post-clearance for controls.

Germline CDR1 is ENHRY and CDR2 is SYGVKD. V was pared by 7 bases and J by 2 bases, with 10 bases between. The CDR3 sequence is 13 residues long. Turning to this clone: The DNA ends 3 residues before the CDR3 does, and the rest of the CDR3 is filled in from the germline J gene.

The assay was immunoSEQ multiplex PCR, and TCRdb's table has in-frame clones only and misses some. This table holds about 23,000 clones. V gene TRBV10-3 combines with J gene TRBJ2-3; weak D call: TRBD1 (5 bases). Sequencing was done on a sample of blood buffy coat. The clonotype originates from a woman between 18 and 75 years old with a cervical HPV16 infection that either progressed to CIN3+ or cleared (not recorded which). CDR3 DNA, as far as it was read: TGTGCCATCAACCAGGGAACCACAGATACG. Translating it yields CAINQGTTDT. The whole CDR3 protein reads CAINQGTTDTQYF.